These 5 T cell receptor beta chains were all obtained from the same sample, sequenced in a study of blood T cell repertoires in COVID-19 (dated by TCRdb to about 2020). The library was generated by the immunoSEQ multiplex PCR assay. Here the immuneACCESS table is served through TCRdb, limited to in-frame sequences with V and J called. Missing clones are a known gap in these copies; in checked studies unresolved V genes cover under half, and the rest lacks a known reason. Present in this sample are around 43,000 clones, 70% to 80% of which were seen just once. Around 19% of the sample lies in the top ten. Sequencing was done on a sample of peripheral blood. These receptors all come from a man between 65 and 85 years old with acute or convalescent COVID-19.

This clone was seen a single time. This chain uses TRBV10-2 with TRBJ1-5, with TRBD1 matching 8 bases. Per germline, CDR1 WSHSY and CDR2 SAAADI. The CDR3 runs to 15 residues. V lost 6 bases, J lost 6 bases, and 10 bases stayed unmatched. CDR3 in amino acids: CASRLTGDRGQPQHF. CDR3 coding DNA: TGCGCCAGCAGGTTGACAGGGGACCGTGGTCAGCCCCAGCATTTT.

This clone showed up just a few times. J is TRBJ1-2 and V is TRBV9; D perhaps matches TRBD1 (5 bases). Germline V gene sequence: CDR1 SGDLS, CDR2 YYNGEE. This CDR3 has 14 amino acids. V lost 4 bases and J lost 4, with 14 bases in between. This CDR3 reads CASSPGGGFYGYTF. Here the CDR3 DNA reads TGTGCCAGCAGCCCCGGGGGGGGGTTCTATGGCTACACCTTC. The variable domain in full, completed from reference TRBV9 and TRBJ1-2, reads DSGVTQTPKHLITATGQRVTLRCSPRSGDLSVYWYQQSLDQGLQFLIQYYNGEERAKGNILERFSAQQFPDLHSELNLSSLELGDSALYFCASSPGGGFYGYTFGSGTRLTVV.

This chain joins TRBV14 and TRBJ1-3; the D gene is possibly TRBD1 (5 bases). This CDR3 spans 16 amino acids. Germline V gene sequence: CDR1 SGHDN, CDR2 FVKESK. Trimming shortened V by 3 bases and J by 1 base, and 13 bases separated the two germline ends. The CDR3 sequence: CASSHIDSASGNTIYF. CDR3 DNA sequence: TGTGCCAGCAGCCACATAGACAGCGCTTCTGGAAACACCATATATTTT.

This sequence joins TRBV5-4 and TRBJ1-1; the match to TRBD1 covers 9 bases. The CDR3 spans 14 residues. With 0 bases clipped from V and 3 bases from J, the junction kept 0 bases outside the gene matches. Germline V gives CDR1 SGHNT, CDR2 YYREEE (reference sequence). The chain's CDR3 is CASSLDRGHTEAFF. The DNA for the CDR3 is TGTGCCAGCAGCTTGGACAGGGGGCACACTGAAGCTTTCTTT.

CDR3 in amino acids: CASSSGRQGGNQPQHF. CDR3 nucleotides: TGTGCCAGCAGTAGTGGTCGACAGGGAGGAAATCAGCCCCAGCATTTT. The chain combines TRBV6-6 with TRBJ1-5; 7 positions match TRBD1. Germline V gene sequence: CDR1 MNHNY, CDR2 SVGAGI (reference sequence). The CDR3 runs 16 residues. V lost 5 bases and J lost 4; bases outside the gene matches: 11.